This note documents a single T cell receptor beta chain sequence. Antigen unknown. V trimming: 6 bases; J trimming: 6 bases; junction bases outside the gene matches: 10. The germline CDR1 and CDR2 sequences are MRHNA and SNTAGT. The length of the CDR3 is 15 residues. Clones were read by immunoSEQ multiplex PCR, and TCRdb kept only the in-frame ones, dropping some. Among roughly 250,000 clones, 90% were seen once, and the ten largest hold under 0.45%. This sample stems from a study of cytomegalovirus exposure and HLA in healthy donors. General study findings and limits: Cytomegalovirus association was assigned to about 150 TCR beta chains.

The source of this sequence is a woman under 30 in good health and CMV-seronegative. Sample: PBMCs. The rearrangement joins TRBV6-4 to TRBJ2-3; 9 bases fit TRBD2. CDR3 sequence reads: CASSPSRAGGDTQYF. Here the CDR3 DNA reads TGTGCCAGCAGCCCCAGCCGGGCGGGGGGGGATACGCAGTATTTT.